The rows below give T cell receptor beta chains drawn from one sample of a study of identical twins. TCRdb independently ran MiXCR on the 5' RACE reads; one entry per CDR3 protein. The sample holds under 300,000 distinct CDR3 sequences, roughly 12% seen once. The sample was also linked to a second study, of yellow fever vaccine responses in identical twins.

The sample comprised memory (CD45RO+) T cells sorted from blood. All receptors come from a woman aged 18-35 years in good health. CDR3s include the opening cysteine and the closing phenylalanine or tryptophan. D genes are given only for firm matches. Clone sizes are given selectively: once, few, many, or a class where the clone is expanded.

DNA: TGCGCCAGCAGCTTGGACAGGTCGTTCTATGGCTACACCTTC
CDR3: CASSLDRSFYGYTF
length: 14
D: .
J: TRBJ1-2
size: few
V: TRBV5-1

DNA: TGTGCCAGCAGTGAGTTCGGGCCAATACCAGATACGCAGTATTTT
CDR3: CASSEFGPIPDTQYF
length: 15
D: .
J: TRBJ2-3
size: few
V: TRBV2

DNA: TGTGCCAGCAGCTTGGCGTCTAGCGGCCTTGAGACCCAGTACTTC
CDR3: CASSLASSGLETQYF
length: 15
D: TRBD2
J: TRBJ2-5
size: few
V: TRBV7-6

DNA: TGTGCCAGCAGCACGGGACTTTACTACGAGCAGTACTTC
CDR3: CASSTGLYYEQYF
length: 13
D: .
J: TRBJ2-7
size: many
V: TRBV7-2

DNA: TGCGCCAGCAGCCCCCTCGATAACGGGGGAACTGATACGCAGTATTTT
CDR3: CASSPLDNGGTDTQYF
length: 16
D: .
J: TRBJ2-3
size: few
V: TRBV4-3

DNA: TGTGCCAGCACCCACTCGCGGGGGGGCGGTAAGGGCACCGGGGAGCTGTTTTTT
CDR3: CASTHSRGGGKGTGELFF
length: 18
D: TRBD2
J: TRBJ2-2
size: .
V: TRBV11-2

DNA: TGTGCCAGCAGCCAAGATCCCGAAATCACAGATACGCAGTATTTT
CDR3: CASSQDPEITDTQYF
length: 15
D: .
J: TRBJ2-3
size: few
V: TRBV3-1

DNA: TGTGCCAGCAGCTTAGAGTTAGCCTGGGGCCACAATGAGCAGTTCTTC
CDR3: CASSLELAWGHNEQFF
length: 16
D: .
J: TRBJ2-1
size: .
V: TRBV7-8

DNA: TGTGCCAGCAGCCTCCGACTAGGAGGCACAGATACGCAGTATTTT
CDR3: CASSLRLGGTDTQYF
length: 15
D: .
J: TRBJ2-3
size: few
V: TRBV6-2/TRBV6-3

DNA: TGTGCCAGCAGTGAAGTACAGGGGGTCACCGGGGAGCTGTTTTTT
CDR3: CASSEVQGVTGELFF
length: 15
D: TRBD1
J: TRBJ2-2
size: .
V: TRBV2

DNA: TGTGCCAGCAGCAAAAATCCCATTGAACTCCTTAGCTCCTACAATGAGCAGTTCTTC
CDR3: CASSKNPIELLSSYNEQFF
length: 19
D: .
J: TRBJ2-1
size: once
V: TRBV21-1

DNA: TGTGCCAGCAGCCCACCCCGGACAGCGAACACTGAAGCTTTCTTT
CDR3: CASSPPRTANTEAFF
length: 15
D: .
J: TRBJ1-1
size: .
V: TRBV3-1

DNA: TGTGCCAGCAGCCAAGAGTCGGAGTACAATGAGCAGTTCTTC
CDR3: CASSQESEYNEQFF
length: 14
D: .
J: TRBJ2-1
size: few
V: TRBV3-1

DNA: TGTGCCAGCAGCTTGGCCGCTGAAAAACTGTTTTTT
CDR3: CASSLAAEKLFF
length: 12
D: .
J: TRBJ1-4
size: many
V: TRBV5-6

DNA: TGTGCCAGCAGTCAGACAGCTAACCAAGAGACCCAGTACTTC
CDR3: CASSQTANQETQYF
length: 14
D: .
J: TRBJ2-5
size: few
V: TRBV6-2/TRBV6-3

DNA: TGTGCCTGGAGGACTAGCGGGGGGGAAATGGGGCAGTTCTTC
CDR3: CAWRTSGGEMGQFF
length: 14
D: TRBD2
J: TRBJ2-1
size: .
V: TRBV30

DNA: TGCAGTGCTAGGTTGACAGGGAATTTAGACGAGCAGTACTTC
CDR3: CSARLTGNLDEQYF
length: 14
D: TRBD1
J: TRBJ2-7
size: few
V: TRBV20-1

DNA: TGCAGTGCTAGAGAGGAATGGCTCCGCTACGAGCAGTACTTC
CDR3: CSAREEWLRYEQYF
length: 14
D: .
J: TRBJ2-7
size: few
V: TRBV20-1

DNA: TGTGCCAGCAGCCCCCGGGCGGGCGGAGAAAACACCGGGGAGCTGTTTTTT
CDR3: CASSPRAGGENTGELFF
length: 17
D: .
J: TRBJ2-2
size: .
V: TRBV7-9

DNA: TGTGCCAGCAGCTTATACTCTGGGGATGAGCAGTTCTTC
CDR3: CASSLYSGDEQFF
length: 13
D: .
J: TRBJ2-1
size: .
V: TRBV7-3

DNA: TGTGCCACGCGGCCAGGATTAGCGGGAGCCCCAGGATTAGATACGCAGTATTTT
CDR3: CATRPGLAGAPGLDTQYF
length: 18
D: TRBD2
J: TRBJ2-3
size: few
V: TRBV10-3

DNA: TGTGCCAGCAGCCCAACCTTTAGGGGGGGGCTGAGGAATGAGCAGTTCTTC
CDR3: CASSPTFRGGLRNEQFF
length: 17
D: .
J: TRBJ2-1
size: few
V: TRBV7-2

DNA: TGTGCCAGCGGGGTCCAACAGATCAATCAGCCCCAGCATTTT
CDR3: CASGVQQINQPQHF
length: 14
D: .
J: TRBJ1-5
size: .
V: TRBV28

DNA: TGTGCCAGCAGGGAGGGGACAGGGAACACTGAAGCTTTCTTT
CDR3: CASREGTGNTEAFF
length: 14
D: TRBD1
J: TRBJ1-1
size: .
V: TRBV7-3

DNA: TGCAGTGCCATGACGGGCAGAAACACAGATACGCAGTATTTT
CDR3: CSAMTGRNTDTQYF
length: 14
D: .
J: TRBJ2-3
size: .
V: TRBV20-1

DNA: TGCGCCAGCTCTAGGGGGACAGAGCAAGAGACCCAGTACTTC
CDR3: CASSRGTEQETQYF
length: 14
D: TRBD1
J: TRBJ2-5
size: .
V: TRBV5-1

DNA: TGTGCCAGCAGCACGACCGACAGGCTTCCTATCTACGAGCAGTACTTC
CDR3: CASSTTDRLPIYEQYF
length: 16
D: .
J: TRBJ2-7
size: .
V: TRBV13

DNA: TGCGCCAGCAGTGATCCCGGTTTGGCCACCCCCTACTTC
CDR3: CASSDPGLATPYF
length: 13
D: .
J: TRBJ2-7
size: .
V: TRBV10-1

DNA: TGCAGTGCTCCCACAGGGGTGGTTAAAGATACGCAGTATTTT
CDR3: CSAPTGVVKDTQYF
length: 14
D: TRBD1
J: TRBJ2-3
size: many
V: TRBV20-1

DNA: TGCGCCAGCAGCCCGTTGGACATGGGACTAGCGGGGGACAATGAGCAGTTCTTC
CDR3: CASSPLDMGLAGDNEQFF
length: 18
D: TRBD2
J: TRBJ2-1
size: many
V: TRBV4-1

DNA: TGTGCCAGCAGCTTAGACCCGAACTATGGCTACACCTTC
CDR3: CASSLDPNYGYTF
length: 13
D: .
J: TRBJ1-2
size: many
V: TRBV5-5

DNA: TGTGCCAGCAGTGGTAAAAGGACTAGCGGGGGCAATGAGCAGTTCTTC
CDR3: CASSGKRTSGGNEQFF
length: 16
D: TRBD2
J: TRBJ2-1
size: .
V: TRBV27

DNA: TGTGCCAGCAGCTTCAAAGGACTGATCACCGGGGAGCTGTTTTTT
CDR3: CASSFKGLITGELFF
length: 15
D: .
J: TRBJ2-2
size: few
V: TRBV7-9

DNA: TGTGCCAGCAGTACCTTCCAGGGTCAGCCCCAGCATTTT
CDR3: CASSTFQGQPQHF
length: 13
D: .
J: TRBJ1-5
size: few
V: TRBV12-3/TRBV12-4

DNA: TGTGCCAGCAGGGGGACTAGCGGGAGGGCCTACAATGAGCAGTTCTTC
CDR3: CASRGTSGRAYNEQFF
length: 16
D: TRBD2
J: TRBJ2-1
size: few
V: TRBV12-3/TRBV12-4

DNA: TGTGCCAGCACCGGGGGTCTAGCGGCGAACACCGGGGAGCTGTTTTTT
CDR3: CASTGGLAANTGELFF
length: 16
D: TRBD2
J: TRBJ2-2
size: .
V: TRBV7-8

DNA: TGTGCCAGCAGTGAAGATGAGGGGCTCATGAACACTGAAGCTTTCTTT
CDR3: CASSEDEGLMNTEAFF
length: 16
D: .
J: TRBJ1-1
size: many
V: TRBV25-1